The rows below give T cell receptor beta chains drawn from one sample of a study of lymphopenia after photon versus proton radiotherapy. The data were produced by immunoSEQ multiplex PCR, yet TCRdb's version contains in-frame clones alone and is incomplete. The sample comprises around 42,000 clones, around 86% of which are singletons, and 2.2% rests with the top ten. The specimen was peripheral blood, collected from a patient treated with photon-based radiotherapy. The receptors were sampled from a middle-aged man with gastric cancer. Both conserved end residues are part of each CDR3. The order of the fields is J gene, V gene, clone size, D gene, CDR3 DNA, CDR3 protein. The D gene is left open where the match is weak. A row's size may be missing; if present it is once, few, many or a size class.

j_gene: TRBJ2-1; v_gene: TRBV4-3; abundance: -; d_gene: -; CDR3nt: TGCGCCAGCAGCCAAGATGGTGGCGGGGTCACCTCCTACAATGAGCAGTTCTTC; CDR3aa: CASSQDGGGVTSYNEQFF
j_gene: TRBJ2-5; v_gene: TRBV9; abundance: once; d_gene: -; CDR3nt: TGTGCCAGCAGCGTAGGCTTCGGAACGGGTGAGGAGACCCAGTACTTC; CDR3aa: CASSVGFGTGEETQYF
j_gene: TRBJ2-7; v_gene: TRBV6-5; abundance: -; d_gene: -; CDR3nt: TGTGCCAGCGACGTCCATGGGGAGGCCTACGAGCAGTACTTC; CDR3aa: CASDVHGEAYEQYF
j_gene: TRBJ1-1; v_gene: TRBV11-1; abundance: -; d_gene: TRBD1; CDR3nt: TGTGCCAGCAGCTTATGGGACAGCGCGAACACTGAAGCTTTCTTT; CDR3aa: CASSLWDSANTEAFF
j_gene: TRBJ2-2; v_gene: TRBV7-2; abundance: -; d_gene: -; CDR3nt: TGTGCCAGCAGCTTTATGACTAGTTCCACCGGGGAGCTGTTTTTT; CDR3aa: CASSFMTSSTGELFF
j_gene: TRBJ1-2; v_gene: TRBV19; abundance: -; d_gene: TRBD1; CDR3nt: TGTGCCAGTAGTATTTCCGCAGGGGGGTATGGCTACACCTTC; CDR3aa: CASSISAGGYGYTF
j_gene: TRBJ1-1; v_gene: TRBV19; abundance: -; d_gene: -; CDR3nt: TGTGCCAGTAGTGAATTTTCTTGGGGGACTGAAGCTTTCTTT; CDR3aa: CASSEFSWGTEAFF
j_gene: TRBJ1-6; v_gene: TRBV2; abundance: few; d_gene: -; CDR3nt: TGTGCCAGCAGTCTGACAGGCACAAATTCACCCCTCCACTTT; CDR3aa: CASSLTGTNSPLHF
j_gene: TRBJ2-6; v_gene: TRBV19; abundance: -; d_gene: -; CDR3nt: TGTGCCAGTAGTACCTCCTTCGGGGCCAACGTCCTGACTTTC; CDR3aa: CASSTSFGANVLTF
j_gene: TRBJ1-2; v_gene: TRBV30; abundance: few; d_gene: -; CDR3nt: TGTGCCTGGAGTGTTGGGGGGCACGGCTACACCTTC; CDR3aa: CAWSVGGHGYTF
j_gene: TRBJ2-4; v_gene: TRBV6-1; abundance: -; d_gene: -; CDR3nt: TGTGCCAGCAGTGCTGAGGCTAGTGGAACATTTCAGTACTTC; CDR3aa: CASSAEASGTFQYF
j_gene: TRBJ2-7; v_gene: TRBV6-1; abundance: -; d_gene: TRBD2; CDR3nt: TGTGCCAGCAGTGGACCTAGCGGGGGGCGTCCGGGGCAGTACTTC; CDR3aa: CASSGPSGGRPGQYF
j_gene: TRBJ1-2; v_gene: TRBV5-6; abundance: -; d_gene: -; CDR3nt: TGTGCCAGCAGCAATCTCTATGGCTACACCTTC; CDR3aa: CASSNLYGYTF
j_gene: TRBJ1-1; v_gene: TRBV11-3; abundance: -; d_gene: TRBD1; CDR3nt: TGTGCCAGCAATCCGAGTGAGGACAGGGGGCCTGATGAAGCTTTCTTT; CDR3aa: CASNPSEDRGPDEAFF
j_gene: TRBJ2-3; v_gene: TRBV7-2; abundance: -; d_gene: TRBD2; CDR3nt: TGTGCCAGCAGCTTTACTAGCGGGGGCAGCACAGATATGCAGTATTTT; CDR3aa: CASSFTSGGSTDMQYF
j_gene: TRBJ1-3; v_gene: TRBV10-3; abundance: once; d_gene: -; CDR3nt: TGTGCCATCAGAAAAATGACACAACAAAACACCATATATTTT; CDR3aa: CAIRKMTQQNTIYF
j_gene: TRBJ1-2; v_gene: TRBV5-1; abundance: -; d_gene: TRBD1; CDR3nt: TGCGCCAGCAGCGCAGACAGGGCTGGCTACACCTTC; CDR3aa: CASSADRAGYTF
j_gene: TRBJ1-1; v_gene: TRBV7-9; abundance: few; d_gene: -; CDR3nt: TGTGCCAGCAGCCTGAACACTGAAGCTTTCTTT; CDR3aa: CASSLNTEAFF
j_gene: TRBJ1-2; v_gene: TRBV9; abundance: -; d_gene: -; CDR3nt: TGTGCCAGCAGCGTAGATGGGGTCGATTACTATGGCTACACCTTC; CDR3aa: CASSVDGVDYYGYTF
j_gene: TRBJ1-6; v_gene: TRBV11-3; abundance: -; d_gene: TRBD1; CDR3nt: TGTGCCAGCAGTTCTGGGACAGTCAACTCACCCCTCCACTTT; CDR3aa: CASSSGTVNSPLHF
j_gene: TRBJ1-2; v_gene: TRBV6-1; abundance: -; d_gene: -; CDR3nt: TGTGCCAGCAGTGAAAGAAGGGATCGGAAGTATGGCTACACCTTC; CDR3aa: CASSERRDRKYGYTF
j_gene: TRBJ2-5; v_gene: TRBV12-5; abundance: -; d_gene: -; CDR3nt: TGTGCTAGTGGCCCGACAGGACCCCTGGGGGAGACCCAGTACTTC; CDR3aa: CASGPTGPLGETQYF
j_gene: TRBJ1-4; v_gene: TRBV29-1; abundance: -; d_gene: TRBD1; CDR3nt: TGCAGCGTGACCGGGACAGGGACCTCTAATGAAAAACTGTTTTTT; CDR3aa: CSVTGTGTSNEKLFF
j_gene: TRBJ1-5; v_gene: TRBV19; abundance: -; d_gene: -; CDR3nt: TGTGCCAGTAGTATAAAGGCGGGGCAGCCCCAGCATTTT; CDR3aa: CASSIKAGQPQHF
j_gene: TRBJ2-7; v_gene: TRBV5-1; abundance: -; d_gene: -; CDR3nt: TGCGCCAGCAGCTCCTTAACATCCTACGAGCAGTACTTC; CDR3aa: CASSSLTSYEQYF
j_gene: TRBJ2-2; v_gene: TRBV27; abundance: -; d_gene: -; CDR3nt: TGTGCCAGCAGTTCCCTAGAGGGCCGGGAGCTGTTTTTT; CDR3aa: CASSSLEGRELFF
j_gene: TRBJ2-7; v_gene: TRBV25-1; abundance: -; d_gene: TRBD1; CDR3nt: TGTGCCAGCAGTGAACCTGGGGACAGGTTCCACGAGCAGTACTTC; CDR3aa: CASSEPGDRFHEQYF
j_gene: TRBJ2-2; v_gene: TRBV6-6; abundance: -; d_gene: -; CDR3nt: TGTGCCAGCAGTAAGGACACGAACACCGGGGAGCTGTTTTTT; CDR3aa: CASSKDTNTGELFF
j_gene: TRBJ2-5; v_gene: TRBV7-2; abundance: -; d_gene: TRBD1; CDR3nt: TGTGCCAGCAGCTTAGAGGGGACAGGGCAGGGACAGACCCAGTACTTC; CDR3aa: CASSLEGTGQGQTQYF
j_gene: TRBJ1-6; v_gene: TRBV30; abundance: once; d_gene: -; CDR3nt: TGTGCCTGGAGTGGCAGCTATAATTCACCCCTCCACTTT; CDR3aa: CAWSGSYNSPLHF
j_gene: TRBJ2-7; v_gene: TRBV5-5; abundance: -; d_gene: TRBD1; CDR3nt: TGTGCCAGCAGCCCGAGGACAGGGGGCTCCCCCTACGAGCAGTACTTC; CDR3aa: CASSPRTGGSPYEQYF
j_gene: TRBJ1-2; v_gene: TRBV9; abundance: once; d_gene: -; CDR3nt: TGTGCCAGCAGCGTAGAGGCCCGCCGGGGCTACACCTTC; CDR3aa: CASSVEARRGYTF
j_gene: TRBJ2-5; v_gene: TRBV5-6; abundance: -; d_gene: -; CDR3nt: TGTGCCAGCACCAACTGGGGGGGCGCAGGGGAGGCCCAGTACTTC; CDR3aa: CASTNWGGAGEAQYF
j_gene: TRBJ2-3; v_gene: TRBV19; abundance: once; d_gene: -; CDR3nt: TGTGCCAGTAGTAACATGGATACGCAGTATTTT; CDR3aa: CASSNMDTQYF
j_gene: TRBJ2-2; v_gene: TRBV5-6; abundance: -; d_gene: TRBD2; CDR3nt: TGTGCCAGCAGCCAACCGGGACTAGCGGGGACCACCGGGGAGCTGTTTTTT; CDR3aa: CASSQPGLAGTTGELFF
j_gene: TRBJ1-1; v_gene: TRBV6-1; abundance: -; d_gene: -; CDR3nt: TGTGCCAGCAGTGATGGAGGCACCACCGGGATAATTCTGAGGGCTGAAGCTTTCTTT; CDR3aa: CASSDGGTTGIILRAEAFF
j_gene: TRBJ2-6; v_gene: TRBV4-3; abundance: -; d_gene: -; CDR3nt: TGCGCCAGCAGCCAAGCAGGGGAAGGGGCCAACGTCCTGACTTTC; CDR3aa: CASSQAGEGANVLTF